Given below is one T cell receptor beta chain in context. Germline V gene lookup returns CDR1 LNHDA and CDR2 SQIVND (reference sequence). V was clipped by 9 bases and J by 0 bases; unmatched bases: 9. The CDR3 has 15 residues. This sample stems from a study of cytomegalovirus exposure and HLA in healthy donors. Researchers ran the PCR with 60 Vbeta and 13 Jbeta primers. Original analysis: Roughly 80 million unique TCR beta chains, roughly 11 million of them shared, were counted by a later analysis. Data came from immunoSEQ multiplex PCR; TCRdb stores just in-frame clones and leaves some out. That table furnishes V, J and clone size, whereas the DNA furnished D and trimming. The sample yields 150,000 to 200,000 clones, roughly four fifths seen once.

The sequenced sample consisted of PBMCs. The chain recombines TRBV19 with TRBJ1-2, with 8 bases aligning to TRBD1. The TCR was taken from a woman in her thirties or forties in good health and CMV-seronegative. CDR3 bases: TGTGCCAGCGCCGGGACAGGCCTTACTAACTATGGCTACACCTTC. Protein: CASAGTGLTNYGYTF.